What follows are 5 T cell receptor beta chains derived from one specimen sequenced in a study of blood T cell repertoires in COVID-19. Profiling relied on immunoSEQ multiplex PCR, and the TCRdb table lists in-frame clones only, not all of them. The sample has tens of thousands of clones; roughly 88% are singletons. Sequenced material: peripheral blood. The origin of the receptors is an elderly woman with acute or convalescent COVID-19.

The rearrangement links TRBV3-1 (or the pseudogene TRBV3-2) to TRBJ2-5, with TRBD1 as a possible D gene (6 bases). The V and J ends lost 0 bases and 5 bases respectively, with 13 bases between them. The CDR3 contains 15 residues. In germline, CDR1 is LGHDT, CDR2 YNNKEL (reference sequence). The CDR3 coding sequence is TGTGCCAGCAGCCAAGACACAGGGCCTTGGGAGACCCAGTACTTC. Protein sequence: CASSQDTGPWETQYF.

V usage is TRBV6-5 and J usage is TRBJ2-7; a possible D gene is TRBD1 (6 bases). V was cut by 6 bases and J by 3 bases, with 15 bases left in between. The CDR3 has 14 amino acids. Looked up from germline, CDR1 is MNHEY and CDR2 is SVGAGI. The CDR3 nucleotides are TGTGCCAGCAGAACACACAGGGATGTCTACGAGCAGTACTTC. Amino acids: CASRTHRDVYEQYF.

The CDR3 coding sequence is TGTGCCACCAGTGAGGCCGGGAGTGCCAAAAGGGACACAGATACGCAGTATTTT. Protein product: CATSEAGSAKRDTDTQYF. This chain links TRBV24-1 with TRBJ2-3; weak D call: TRBD2 (6 bases). Trimming removed 4 bases from V and 2 bases from J, with 21 bases in between. CDR1 KGHDR and CDR2 SFDVKD come from the germline V gene. The CDR3 loop spans 18 amino acids.

CDR3 in amino acids: CASSTEGQGHNEQFF. CDR3 nucleotide sequence: TGCGCCAGCAGTACCGAGGGACAGGGGCACAATGAGCAGTTCTTC. The chain employs TRBV10-2 and TRBJ2-1; 10 bases agree with TRBD1. V shed 5 bases, J shed 5 bases, and the junction held 6 bases outside the gene matches. The CDR3 has 15 residues. Per the germline V gene, CDR1 is WSHSY and CDR2 is SAAADI.

The rearrangement uses TRBV9 and TRBJ2-5; TRBD2 is a possible D gene (5 bases). The CDR3 runs 13 residues. From germline, CDR1 is SGDLS and CDR2 YYNGEE. V shed 3 bases and J shed 2 bases, with 8 bases lying between them. CDR3 DNA: TGTGCCAGCAGCGCACTAGAACAAGAGACCCAGTACTTC. This gives the protein CASSALEQETQYF.